One and the same sample provided the 7 T cell receptor beta chains below, sequenced in a study of cytomegalovirus exposure and HLA in healthy donors. Assay used: immunoSEQ multiplex PCR; TCRdb lists only in-frame clones, some missing. The table lists roughly 120,000 clones, about 94% of them singletons. Sequencing input: PBMCs. The source of these receptors is a woman aged 18-30 years in good health and CMV-seronegative.

This rearrangement joins TRBV5-1 to TRBJ1-3; TRBD1 is a possible D gene (6 bases). The CDR3 runs to 12 residues. CDR1 is SGHRS and CDR2 is YFSETQ in the germline V gene. Between the trimmed V and J ends, which lost 4 bases and 4 bases, there was a span of 6 bases. The CDR3 nucleotides are TGCGCCAGCAGCACAGGGGGAAACACCATATATTTT. This encodes CASSTGGNTIYF. Complete variable domain (other parts from reference TRBV5-1 and TRBJ1-3): KAGVTQTPRYLIKTRGQQVTLSCSPISGHRSVSWYQQTPGQGLQFLFEYFSETQRNKGNFPGRFSGRQFSNSRSEMNVSTLELGDSALYLCASSTGGNTIYFGEGSWLTVV.

This clone appeared a single time. This rearrangement joins TRBV28 to TRBJ1-5, with TRBD1 matching 8 bases. The CDR3 is 15 residues long. Germline CDR1 and CDR2: MDHEN and SYDVKM. Trimming removed 5 bases from V and 5 bases from J; junction bases left unmatched: 8. The CDR3 here is CASSGTGTLYQPQHF. CDR3 nucleotide sequence: TGTGCCAGCAGTGGGACAGGAACCCTATATCAGCCCCAGCATTTT.

The rearrangement joins TRBV4-1 to TRBJ1-4; D not resolved. In germline, CDR1 is MGHRA, CDR2 YSYEKL. This CDR3 region has 14 residues. The ends were cut back, 4 bases at V and 3 bases at J, with 9 bases in the middle. The CDR3 spells CASSPPVANEKLFF. In nucleotides, the CDR3 is TGCGCCAGCAGCCCTCCGGTAGCTAATGAAAAACTGTTTTTT.

The chain is built from TRBV30 and TRBJ1-4, with 7 bases identical to TRBD1. The CDR3 totals 13 residues. Germline assignment: CDR1 GTSNPN and CDR2 SVGIG (reference sequence). The junction had 2 bases not matched to a gene; V was cut back by 2 bases and J by 5 bases. CDR3 protein: CAWSLQGNEKLFF. The CDR3 nucleotides read TGTGCCTGGAGTCTACAGGGGAATGAAAAACTGTTTTTT.

The rearrangement joins TRBV18 to TRBJ1-1; no firm D call. The CDR3 runs to 14 residues. Germline CDR1 and CDR2: KGHSH and LQKENI. The V and J ends lost 0 bases and 1 base respectively, with 6 bases between them. CDR3 coding DNA: TGTGCCAGCTCACCACCCCTAGAGAACACTGAAGCTTTCTTT. The encoded protein is CASSPPLENTEAFF.

This chain joins TRBV5-1 and TRBJ2-5; tentative D call: TRBD1 (5 bases). Trimming took 3 bases from V and 2 from J, leaving 14 bases between them. CDR1 and CDR2 from the germline V gene are SGHRS and YFSETQ. CDR3 length: 15 amino acids. The CDR3 DNA reads TGCGCCAGCAGCTCATCTACAGGTTCTCAAGAGACCCAGTACTTC. Translated, it gives CASSSSTGSQETQYF.

The CDR3, as DNA: TGCGCCAGCAGCTTCCAGGACACAGATACGCAGTATTTT. The encoded protein is CASSFQDTDTQYF. The V and J genes are TRBV5-1 and TRBJ2-3; D call uncertain. This CDR3 spans 13 amino acids. Deletions cut 2 bases from V and 2 bases from J, with 6 bases between. Germline loops: CDR1 SGHRS, CDR2 YFSETQ.